Listed below are T cell receptor beta chains from one sample, sequenced in a study of chemoradiotherapy in HPV16-positive cancers. The data were produced by immunoSEQ multiplex PCR, yet TCRdb's version contains in-frame clones alone and is incomplete. The table shows 20,000 or so clones, with approximately 89% occurring only once. The sample was blood, taken from a patient who underwent chemoradiotherapy. These receptors came from a human donor with HPV-associated anogenital cancer. Each CDR3 is given with its conserved first and last residue. A D gene is named only where the DNA matches it firmly. The size entry is marked missing in some rows and otherwise reads once, few, many or a size class.

>-|13|TRBJ1-1|TRBV28|-
CASSLKVNTEAFF
TGTGCCAGCAGTTTAAAGGTGAACACTGAAGCTTTCTTT
>-|12|TRBJ2-5|TRBV7-9|-
CASSETGETQYF
TGTGCCAGCAGCGAAACAGGAGAGACCCAGTACTTC
>-|12|TRBJ1-3|TRBV29-1|-
CSVEEGGNTIYF
TGCAGCGTTGAAGAGGGTGGAAACACCATATATTTT
>-|15|TRBJ2-7|TRBV18|-
CASSPPGAGGREQYF
TGTGCCAGCTCACCACCGGGCGCCGGGGGACGCGAGCAGTACTTC
>-|15|TRBJ1-1|TRBV19|TRBD1
CASSAYRGMNTEAFF
TGTGCCAGTAGTGCCTACAGGGGGATGAACACTGAAGCTTTCTTT
>few|14|TRBJ1-1|TRBV29-1|TRBD1
CSVERQGGLTEAFF
TGCAGCGTAGAGAGACAGGGCGGTCTCACTGAAGCTTTCTTT
>few|16|TRBJ2-6|TRBV5-4|-
CASSLGGAVGANVLTF
TGTGCCAGCAGCTTGGGCGGGGCGGTAGGGGCCAACGTCCTGACTTTC
>-|16|TRBJ2-2|TRBV5-1|TRBD2
CASSQTSGGAGGELFF
TGCGCCAGCAGCCAAACTAGCGGGGGGGCCGGCGGGGAGCTGTTTTTT
>-|14|TRBJ2-7|TRBV7-9|-
CASSVRDARYEQYF
TGTGCCAGCAGCGTCCGGGACGCCCGCTACGAGCAGTACTTC
>once|15|TRBJ1-5|TRBV7-2|TRBD1
CASSRQTGRNQPQHF
TGTGCCAGCAGCCGTCAGACAGGGCGCAATCAGCCCCAGCATTTT
>-|14|TRBJ2-7|TRBV2|TRBD2
CASRLSGRANEQYF
TGTGCCAGCAGGTTAAGCGGGAGAGCCAACGAGCAGTACTTC
>-|16|TRBJ1-2|TRBV9|TRBD1
CASSAAGTGSAIGYTF
TGTGCCAGCAGCGCTGCAGGGACAGGTTCGGCGATTGGCTACACCTTC
>-|15|TRBJ1-3|TRBV7-6|-
CASTMTASAGNTIYF
TGTGCCAGCACCATGACTGCGTCCGCTGGAAACACCATATATTTT
>once|13|TRBJ1-2|TRBV28|TRBD1
CASSRTGGVGYTF
TGTGCCAGCAGCCGGACAGGGGGAGTGGGCTACACCTTC
>-|16|TRBJ2-3|TRBV7-2|-
CASSLASLPSTDTQYF
TGTGCCAGCAGCTTAGCCAGCCTACCGAGCACAGATACGCAGTATTTT
>-|12|TRBJ1-1|TRBV7-8|TRBD1
CASSPTGGAAFF
TGTGCCAGCAGCCCGACAGGGGGCGCAGCTTTCTTT
>-|15|TRBJ1-2|TRBV27|-
CASSSNPGPVYGYTF
TGTGCCAGCAGTTCAAACCCCGGTCCAGTCTATGGCTACACCTTC
>once|13|TRBJ2-2|TRBV28|-
CASSPPDTGELFF
TGTGCCAGCAGCCCCCCGGACACCGGGGAGCTGTTTTTT
>-|12|TRBJ2-7|TRBV2|-
CASQSLSYEQYF
TGTGCCAGCCAATCCCTGTCCTACGAGCAGTACTTC
>-|17|TRBJ2-4|TRBV6-1|TRBD2
CASSDLRAGGAKNIQYF
TGTGCCAGCAGTGATCTGCGGGCGGGGGGAGCCAAAAACATTCAGTACTTC
>-|13|TRBJ1-1|TRBV14|TRBD1
CASSRQGYTEAFF
TGTGCCAGCAGCCGACAGGGGTACACTGAAGCTTTCTTT
>-|14|TRBJ1-5|TRBV6-5|TRBD1
CASRAGTGDQPQHF
TGTGCCAGCAGAGCCGGGACAGGGGATCAGCCCCAGCATTTT